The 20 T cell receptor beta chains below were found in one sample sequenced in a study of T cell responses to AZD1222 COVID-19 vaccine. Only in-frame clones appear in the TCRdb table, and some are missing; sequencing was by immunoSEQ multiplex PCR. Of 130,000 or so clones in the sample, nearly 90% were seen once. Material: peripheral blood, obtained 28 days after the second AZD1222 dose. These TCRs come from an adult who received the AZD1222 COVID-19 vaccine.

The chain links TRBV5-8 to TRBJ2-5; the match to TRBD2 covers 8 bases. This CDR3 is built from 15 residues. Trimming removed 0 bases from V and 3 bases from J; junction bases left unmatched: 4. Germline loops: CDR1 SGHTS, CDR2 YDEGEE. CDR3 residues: CASSLGMRGEETQYF. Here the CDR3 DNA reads TGTGCCAGCAGCTTGGGGATGCGGGGGGAAGAGACCCAGTACTTC.

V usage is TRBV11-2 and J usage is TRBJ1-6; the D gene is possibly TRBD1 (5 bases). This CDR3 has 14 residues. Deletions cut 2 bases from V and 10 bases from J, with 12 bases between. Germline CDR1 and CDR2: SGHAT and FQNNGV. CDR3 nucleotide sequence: TGTGCCAGCAGCTTAAACGCGAGGGACTCACCCCTCCACTTT. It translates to CASSLNARDSPLHF.

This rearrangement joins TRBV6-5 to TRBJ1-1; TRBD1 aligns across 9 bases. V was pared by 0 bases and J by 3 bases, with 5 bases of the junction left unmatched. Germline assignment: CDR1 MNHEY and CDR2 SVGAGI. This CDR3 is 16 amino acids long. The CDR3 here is CASSYSTGGGYTEAFF. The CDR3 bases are TGTGCCAGCAGTTACTCGACAGGGGGGGGATACACTGAAGCTTTCTTT.

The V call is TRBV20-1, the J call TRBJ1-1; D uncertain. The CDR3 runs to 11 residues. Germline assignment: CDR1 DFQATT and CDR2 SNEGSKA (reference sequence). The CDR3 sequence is CRAAQNTEAFF. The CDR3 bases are TGCAGAGCTGCGCAGAACACTGAAGCTTTCTTT.

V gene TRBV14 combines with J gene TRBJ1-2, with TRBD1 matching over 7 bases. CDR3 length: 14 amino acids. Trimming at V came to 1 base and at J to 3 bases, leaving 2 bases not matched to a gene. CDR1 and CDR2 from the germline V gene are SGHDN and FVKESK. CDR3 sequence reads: CASSQVGTDYGYTF. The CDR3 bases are TGTGCCAGCAGCCAAGTCGGGACAGACTATGGCTACACCTTC.

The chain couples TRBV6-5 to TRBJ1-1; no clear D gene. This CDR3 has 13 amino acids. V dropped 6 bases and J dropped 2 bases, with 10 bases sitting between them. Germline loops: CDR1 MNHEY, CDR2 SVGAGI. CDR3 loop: CASRVRENTEAFF. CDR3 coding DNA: TGTGCCAGCAGAGTCAGAGAAAACACTGAAGCTTTCTTT.

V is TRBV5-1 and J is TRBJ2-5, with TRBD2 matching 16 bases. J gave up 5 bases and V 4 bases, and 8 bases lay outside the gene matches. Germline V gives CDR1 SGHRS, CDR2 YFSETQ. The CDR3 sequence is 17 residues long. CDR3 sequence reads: CASSPGLAGGLLETQYF. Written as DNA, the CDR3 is TGCGCCAGCAGCCCGGGACTAGCGGGAGGGCTTTTGGAGACCCAGTACTTC.

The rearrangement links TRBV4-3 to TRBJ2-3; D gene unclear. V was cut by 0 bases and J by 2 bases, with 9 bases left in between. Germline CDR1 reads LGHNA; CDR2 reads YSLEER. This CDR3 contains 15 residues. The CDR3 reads CASSQDRSHTDTQYF. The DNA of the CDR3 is TGCGCCAGCAGCCAAGATCGAAGTCACACAGATACGCAGTATTTT.

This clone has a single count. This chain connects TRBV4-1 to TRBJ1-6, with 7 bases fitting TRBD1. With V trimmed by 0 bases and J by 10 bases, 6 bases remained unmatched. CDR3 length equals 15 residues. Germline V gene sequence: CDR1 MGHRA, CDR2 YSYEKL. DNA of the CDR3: TGCGCCAGCAGCCAAGATAAGGGGGCACGGTCACCCCTCCACTTT. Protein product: CASSQDKGARSPLHF.

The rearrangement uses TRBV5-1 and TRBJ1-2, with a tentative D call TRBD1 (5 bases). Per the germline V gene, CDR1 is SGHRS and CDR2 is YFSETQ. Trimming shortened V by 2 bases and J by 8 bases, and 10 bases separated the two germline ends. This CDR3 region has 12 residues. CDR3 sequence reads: CASSFAGQGYTF. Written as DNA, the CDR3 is TGCGCCAGCAGCTTTGCAGGGCAGGGCTACACCTTC.

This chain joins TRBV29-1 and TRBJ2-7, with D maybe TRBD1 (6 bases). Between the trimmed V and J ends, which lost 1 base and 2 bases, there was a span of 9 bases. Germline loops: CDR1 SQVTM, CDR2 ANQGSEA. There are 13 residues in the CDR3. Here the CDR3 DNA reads TGCAGCGTTGAAGGGACAGAGCCCTACGAGCAGTACTTC. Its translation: CSVEGTEPYEQYF.

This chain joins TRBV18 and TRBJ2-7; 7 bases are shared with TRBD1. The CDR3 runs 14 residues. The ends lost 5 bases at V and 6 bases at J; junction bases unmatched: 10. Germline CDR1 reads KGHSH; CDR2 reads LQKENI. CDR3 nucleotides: TGTGCCAGCTCATCCGGGGACAGCTTAAGCGAGCAGTACTTC. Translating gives CASSSGDSLSEQYF. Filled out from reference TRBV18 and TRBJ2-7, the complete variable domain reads NAGVMQNPRHLVRRRGQEARLRCSPMKGHSHVYWYRQLPEEGLKFMVYLQKENIIDESGMPKERFSAEFPKEGPSILRIQQVVRGDSAAYFCASSSGDSLSEQYFGPGTRLTVT.

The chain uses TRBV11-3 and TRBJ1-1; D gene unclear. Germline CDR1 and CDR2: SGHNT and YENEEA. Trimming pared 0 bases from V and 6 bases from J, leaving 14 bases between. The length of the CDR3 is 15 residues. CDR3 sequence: CASSLDGAGYAEAFF. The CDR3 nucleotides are TGTGCCAGCAGCTTAGATGGAGCGGGCTATGCTGAAGCTTTCTTT.

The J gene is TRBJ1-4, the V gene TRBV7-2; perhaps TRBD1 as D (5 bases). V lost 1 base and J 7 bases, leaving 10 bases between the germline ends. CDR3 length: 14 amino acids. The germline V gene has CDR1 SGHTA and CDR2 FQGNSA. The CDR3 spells CASSLGSGSEKLFF. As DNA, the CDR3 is TGTGCCAGCAGCTTAGGATCAGGGTCTGAAAAACTGTTTTTT.

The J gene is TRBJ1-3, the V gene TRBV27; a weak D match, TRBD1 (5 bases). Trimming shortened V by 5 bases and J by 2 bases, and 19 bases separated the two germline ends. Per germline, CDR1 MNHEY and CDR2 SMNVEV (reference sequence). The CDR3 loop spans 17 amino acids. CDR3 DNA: TGTGCCAGCAGTAAAGCCAGGGATAGTGCAACTGGAAACACCATATATTTT. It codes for CASSKARDSATGNTIYF.

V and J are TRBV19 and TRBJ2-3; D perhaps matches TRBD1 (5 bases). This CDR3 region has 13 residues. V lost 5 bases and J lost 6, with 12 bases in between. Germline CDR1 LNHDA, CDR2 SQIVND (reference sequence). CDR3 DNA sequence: TGTGCCAGTAGTCCCCAAGGGGCCGATACGCAGTATTTT. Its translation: CASSPQGADTQYF.

CDR3 residues: CASSTPGNTIYF. The CDR3 DNA follows: TGTGCCAGCTCGACGCCTGGAAACACCATATATTTT. The chain couples TRBV6-5 to TRBJ1-3, with unresolved D. The CDR3 totals 12 residues. With 8 bases removed from V and 2 bases from J, the gap between germline ends came to 7 bases. The germline gives CDR1 MNHEY, CDR2 SVGAGI.

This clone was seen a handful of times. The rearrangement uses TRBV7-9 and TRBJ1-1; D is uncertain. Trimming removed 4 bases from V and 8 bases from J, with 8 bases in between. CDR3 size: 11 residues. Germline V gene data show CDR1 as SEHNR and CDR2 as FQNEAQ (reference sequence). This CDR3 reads CASSSAPEAFF. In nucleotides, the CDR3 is TGTGCCAGCAGCTCAGCTCCCGAAGCTTTCTTT.

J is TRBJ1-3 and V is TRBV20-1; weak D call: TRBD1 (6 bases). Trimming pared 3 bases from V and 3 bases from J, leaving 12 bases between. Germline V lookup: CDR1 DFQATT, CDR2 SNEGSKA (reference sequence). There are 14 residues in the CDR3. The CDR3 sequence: CSASGQGIGNTIYF. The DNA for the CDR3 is TGCAGTGCTAGTGGGCAGGGGATTGGAAACACCATATATTTT.

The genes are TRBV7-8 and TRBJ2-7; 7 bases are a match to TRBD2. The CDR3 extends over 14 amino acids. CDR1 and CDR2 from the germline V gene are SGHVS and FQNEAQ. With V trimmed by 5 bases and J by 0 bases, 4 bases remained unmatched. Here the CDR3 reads CASSRGVLSYEQYF. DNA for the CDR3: TGTGCCAGCAGCCGGGGGGTCCTCTCCTACGAGCAGTACTTC.